The 30 T cell receptor beta chains below all came from one sample that was sequenced in a study of T cell clonotyping in hematopoietic cell transplantation. The table came from immunoSEQ multiplex PCR; TCRdb's copy has only in-frame clones and leaves some out. The data show 13,000 or so clones, with approximately 67% seen just once and roughly 14% held by the top ten. The sequencing used peripheral blood mononuclear cells, collected 180 days after allogeneic stem cell transplant. These receptors were obtained from a male patient over 55 who had an allogeneic stem cell transplant from an unrelated donor, so the T cells may come from the graft donor. Some clones in this sample may be carry-over from other donors' samples.

The V call is TRBV9, the J call TRBJ2-2; D unresolved. Germline lookup yields CDR1 SGDLS and CDR2 YYNGEE. V lost 0 bases and J 6 bases, leaving 9 bases between the germline ends. This CDR3 is 14 amino acids long. The CDR3 DNA reads as TGTGCCAGCAGCGTAGGCATGGTGTCCGGGGAGCTGTTTTTT. Translation: CASSVGMVSGELFF.

This clone has a single count. This rearrangement joins TRBV28 to TRBJ2-7, with unresolved D. CDR3 length: 13 amino acids. With 4 bases removed from V and 5 bases from J, the gap between germline ends came to 12 bases. Per germline, CDR1 MDHEN and CDR2 SYDVKM. Here the CDR3 DNA reads TGTGCCAGCAGTTCCCTGGCGATCCACGAGCAGTACTTC. Encoded protein: CASSSLAIHEQYF.

This clone was counted once. The V call is TRBV7-3, the J call TRBJ2-1, with D uncertain. Germline V CDR1 and CDR2: SGHTA, FQGTGA. The CDR3 has 13 residues. Deletions cut 5 bases from V and 0 bases from J, with 5 bases between. CDR3 sequence: CASSVDSYNEQFF. In nucleotides, the CDR3 is TGTGCCAGCAGCGTGGACTCCTACAATGAGCAGTTCTTC.

The genes are TRBV5-1 and TRBJ2-7; possibly TRBD2 for D (5 bases). With 5 bases removed from V and 3 bases from J, the gap between germline ends came to 15 bases. CDR1 is SGHRS and CDR2 is YFSETQ in the germline V gene. The CDR3 is 14 amino acids. The CDR3 region has the DNA TGCGCCAGCAGGTCGGGGTCCTACTTCTACGAGCAGTACTTC. This sequence encodes CASRSGSYFYEQYF. Full variable domain (remainder filled in from reference TRBV5-1 and TRBJ2-7): KAGVTQTPRYLIKTRGQQVTLSCSPISGHRSVSWYQQTPGQGLQFLFEYFSETQRNKGNFPGRFSGRQFSNSRSEMNVSTLELGDSALYLCASRSGSYFYEQYFGPGTRLTVT.

The rearrangement joins TRBV6-5 to TRBJ2-7, with 12 positions matching TRBD2. Germline V gene sequence: CDR1 MNHEY, CDR2 SVGAGI. This CDR3 comprises 15 residues. V dropped 4 bases and J dropped 6; count of bases not matched to a gene: 7. CDR3: CASSSLTSGRVEQYF. In DNA form, the CDR3 reads TGTGCCAGCAGTTCCCTGACTAGCGGGAGAGTCGAGCAGTACTTC.

V gene TRBV7-6 combines with J gene TRBJ2-2; unclear D gene. The length of the CDR3 is 15 residues. Per germline, CDR1 SGHVS and CDR2 FNYEAQ. The germline V and J ends were trimmed by 0 bases and 4 bases, with 9 bases remaining between them. The DNA for the CDR3 is TGTGCCAGCAGCTTAGCGTCAGATTTCACCGGGGAGCTGTTTTTT. Translation gives CASSLASDFTGELFF.

The gene calls are TRBV9 and TRBJ1-3; D is uncertain. The length of the CDR3 is 15 residues. Germline values: CDR1 SGDLS, CDR2 YYNGEE. Trimming removed 2 bases at V and 8 bases at J, with 17 bases between. The CDR3 coding sequence is TGTGCCAGCAGCGTGGAAGGGCATGGCGTAGACACCATATATTTT. It yields the protein CASSVEGHGVDTIYF.

The rearrangement joins TRBV30 to TRBJ1-5; no clear D. V was cut by 0 bases and J by 2 bases, with 14 bases left in between. The CDR3 sequence is 16 residues long. Germline values: CDR1 GTSNPN, CDR2 SVGIG (reference sequence). The CDR3 DNA sequence: TGTGCCTGGAGTGTCGGGCATTGGGTGGGCAATCAGCCCCAGCATTTT. It yields the protein CAWSVGHWVGNQPQHF.

CDR3 loop: CASSLARVANTGELFF. CDR3 nucleotides: TGCGCCAGCAGCTTGGCCCGGGTCGCGAACACCGGGGAGCTGTTTTTT. The chain couples TRBV5-1 to TRBJ2-2; D is unresolved. The V gene's germline CDR1 is SGHRS and CDR2 YFSETQ. Trimming left V 0 bases short and J 0 bases short, with 9 bases between. This CDR3 comprises 16 residues. The variable domain in full, with the rest retrieved from reference TRBV5-1 and TRBJ2-2, is KAGVTQTPRYLIKTRGQQVTLSCSPISGHRSVSWYQQTPGQGLQFLFEYFSETQRNKGNFPGRFSGRQFSNSRSEMNVSTLELGDSALYLCASSLARVANTGELFFGEGSRLTVL.

The V gene is TRBV7-2, the J gene TRBJ1-2; 9 bases fit TRBD1. V was clipped by 2 bases and J by 12 bases; unmatched bases: 10. The CDR3 contains 14 residues. Per germline, CDR1 SGHTA and CDR2 FQGNSA. CDR3 nucleotides: TGTGCCAGCAGCTTAAGTGGTGGGACAGGGTACAACACCTTC. This gives the protein CASSLSGGTGYNTF.

The V call is TRBV21-1, the J call TRBJ1-2. TRBV21-1 is designated a pseudogene. This CDR3 has 15 residues. The chain's CDR3 is CASSQERVPNYGYTF. The CDR3 coding sequence is TGTGCCAGCAGCCAAGAGAGGGTTCCTAACTATGGCTACACCTTC.

This chain connects TRBV5-1 to TRBJ1-5; D is perhaps TRBD1 (6 bases). Germline values: CDR1 SGHRS, CDR2 YFSETQ. This CDR3 is 14 amino acids long. V lost 4 bases and J 5 bases, leaving 13 bases between the germline ends. The CDR3 reads CASSVDGQYQPQHF. The CDR3 DNA follows: TGCGCCAGCAGCGTGGACGGACAGTATCAGCCCCAGCATTTT. The full variable domain, rest sourced from reference TRBV5-1 and TRBJ1-5, is KAGVTQTPRYLIKTRGQQVTLSCSPISGHRSVSWYQQTPGQGLQFLFEYFSETQRNKGNFPGRFSGRQFSNSRSEMNVSTLELGDSALYLCASSVDGQYQPQHFGDGTRLSIL.

The J gene is TRBJ1-5, the V gene TRBV15, with no clear D. Germline V gene lookup returns CDR1 LNHNV and CDR2 YYDKDF (reference sequence). Trimming stripped 0 bases from V and 7 bases from J, with 4 bases between. The CDR3 is made up of 12 amino acids. The DNA for the CDR3 is TGTGCCACCAGCAGAGATCAGCAGCCCCAGCATTTT. Translation: CATSRDQQPQHF.

This clone was observed a handful of times. The chain employs TRBV6-5 and TRBJ1-2; TRBD1 might be the D (5 bases). CDR1 and CDR2 (germline): MNHEY, SVGAGI. V lost 7 bases to trimming and J lost 7 bases, with 19 bases between them. There are 14 residues in the CDR3. The CDR3 region is CASTSGRGIGGYTF. The CDR3 DNA reads TGTGCCAGCACCTCCGGTCGGGGCATAGGTGGCTACACCTTC.

The rearrangement links TRBV4-1 to TRBJ2-7; TRBD1 aligns across 7 bases. J gave up 7 bases and V 0 bases, and 12 bases lay outside the gene matches. Germline V gene sequence: CDR1 MGHRA, CDR2 YSYEKL. This CDR3 is built from 16 residues. This CDR3 is CASSQDWGQQTFEQYF. The CDR3, as DNA: TGCGCCAGCAGCCAAGATTGGGGACAGCAAACCTTTGAGCAGTACTTC.

The chain combines TRBV5-1 with TRBJ2-5, with 7 bases identical to TRBD1. V dropped 0 bases and J dropped 5; count of bases not matched to a gene: 7. The CDR3 runs 15 residues. Germline V gene data show CDR1 as SGHRS and CDR2 as YFSETQ. For the CDR3, the DNA is TGCGCCAGCAGCTTGGGGGGACAGTTCGGGGAGACCCAGTACTTC. It yields the protein CASSLGGQFGETQYF.

V gene TRBV7-9 combines with J gene TRBJ2-1; D is uncertain. The CDR3 is 13 amino acids. Trimming removed 3 bases from V and 12 bases from J, with 15 bases in between. Germline V CDR1 and CDR2: SEHNR, FQNEAQ (reference sequence). The CDR3 DNA reads TGTGCCAGCAGCTTCGGATCTTGGTGGTGGCAGTTCTTC. As protein: CASSFGSWWWQFF.

CDR3 coding DNA: TGTGCCAGCAGTCCCAAGGGGGTACGGCAGTACTTC. Its translation is CASSPKGVRQYF. The chain carries TRBV27 and TRBJ2-7, with TRBD1 as a possible D gene (6 bases). Germline-derived CDR1 and CDR2 are MNHEY and SMNVEV (reference sequence). CDR3 length: 12 amino acids. Trimming took 5 bases from V and 9 from J, leaving 14 bases between them.

This clone was seen a few times. The chain couples TRBV6-6 to TRBJ2-2; the D call may be TRBD1 or TRBD2 (5 bases each). The CDR3 length is 15 residues. With 6 bases removed from V and 5 bases from J, the gap between germline ends came to 16 bases. Germline assignment: CDR1 MNHNY and CDR2 SVGAGI (reference sequence). CDR3 sequence reads: CASSEEWGNTGELFF. The DNA of the CDR3 is TGTGCCAGCAGCGAGGAGTGGGGGAATACCGGGGAGCTGTTTTTT.

The rearrangement uses TRBV6-5 and TRBJ1-6, with 8 bases matching TRBD1. V dropped 6 bases and J dropped 7; count of bases not matched to a gene: 5. This CDR3 contains 14 residues. CDR1 and CDR2 from the germline V gene are MNHEY and SVGAGI. In nucleotides, the CDR3 is TGTGCCAGCAGCCCGCGGACAGGGAATTCACCCCTCCACTTT. As protein: CASSPRTGNSPLHF.

The J gene is TRBJ1-1, the V gene TRBV6-4, with no clear D. Trimming took off 8 bases at V and 7 bases at J, with 17 bases between the two ends. Germline V gene data show CDR1 as MRHNA and CDR2 as SNTAGT. This CDR3 is 13 amino acids long. CDR3 coding DNA: TGTGCCAGCTCCCCTCGCCCACTAGATGAAGCTTTCTTT. Its protein is CASSPRPLDEAFF.

V and J are TRBV28 and TRBJ1-1, with D possibly TRBD1 on 5 matching bases. The CDR3 length is 12 residues. The V gene lost 8 bases and the J gene lost 2 bases, with 9 bases spanning the gap. Germline CDR1 MDHEN, CDR2 SYDVKM. The CDR3: CASRQPNTEAFF. CDR3 DNA sequence: TGTGCCAGCCGACAGCCTAACACTGAAGCTTTCTTT.

This chain uses TRBV28 with TRBJ2-1; D is uncertain. Trimming took off 8 bases at V and 1 base at J, with 9 bases between the two ends. CDR3 length: 13 residues. From germline, CDR1 is MDHEN and CDR2 SYDVKM. CDR3: CASSLVSYNEQFF. The CDR3 nucleotides read TGTGCCAGCTCTTTAGTTTCCTACAATGAGCAGTTCTTC. The variable domain in full, with the rest retrieved from reference TRBV28 and TRBJ2-1, is DVKVTQSSRYLVKRTGEKVFLECVQDMDHENMFWYRQDPGLGLRLIYFSYDVKMKEKGDIPEGYSVSREKKERFSLILESASTNQTSMYLCASSLVSYNEQFFGPGTRLTVL.

This clone was found a few times. The J gene is TRBJ1-4, the V gene TRBV7-9; possible D gene TRBD1, 6 bases. V dropped 1 base and J dropped 11 bases, with 23 bases sitting between them. CDR3 length: 17 amino acids. Germline V gene sequence: CDR1 SEHNR, CDR2 FQNEAQ (reference sequence). CDR3: CASSLGAGEVGGRKLFF. The DNA for the CDR3 is TGTGCCAGCAGCTTAGGAGCAGGGGAGGTCGGAGGTCGTAAACTGTTTTTT.

As to this clone: Mismatch with germline at one junction end may stem from a read error. The gene calls are TRBV28 and TRBJ2-1; 10 bases align to TRBD2. CDR1 is MDHEN, CDR2 SYDVKM, per germline. There are 15 residues in the CDR3. The CDR3 reads CASSPSGSMYNEQLF. The CDR3 DNA sequence: TGTGCCAGCAGTCCTAGCGGGAGTATGTACAATGAGCAGCTCTTC.

This clone occurred a few times. This chain connects TRBV9 to TRBJ1-6; perhaps TRBD1 as D (5 bases). The CDR3 totals 13 residues. Trimming took 4 bases from V and 5 from J, leaving 7 bases between them. Germline CDR1 and CDR2: SGDLS and YYNGEE. The CDR3 loop is CASSPGDNSPLHF. The CDR3 coding sequence is TGTGCCAGCAGCCCGGGGGATAATTCACCCCTCCACTTT.

The J gene is TRBJ1-4, the V gene TRBV15; D may be TRBD1 (5 bases). The germline CDR1 and CDR2 sequences are LNHNV and YYDKDF (reference sequence). Between the trimmed V and J ends, which lost 5 bases and 10 bases, there was a span of 23 bases. The CDR3 consists of 16 residues. CDR3 bases: TGTGCCACCAGCTCCTACGGGGGAGCAAGAAGCGCAAAACTGTTTTTT. Translating gives CATSSYGGARSAKLFF.

The rearrangement uses TRBV25-1 and TRBJ2-7; D is perhaps TRBD1 (9 bases). V was trimmed by 2 bases and J by 5 bases, leaving 25 bases between them. Germline CDR1 is MGHDK and CDR2 is SYGVNS. The CDR3 totals 18 residues. CDR3 in amino acids: CASSEREGTGRRTHEQYF. In DNA form, the CDR3 reads TGTGCCAGCAGTGAACGGGAGGGGACAGGGAGAAGAACTCACGAGCAGTACTTC.

This clone is a singleton in its sample. J is TRBJ2-1 and V is TRBV4-1; D possibly corresponds to TRBD2 (6 bases). CDR1 and CDR2 (germline): MGHRA, YSYEKL. V dropped 4 bases and J dropped 0 bases, with 13 bases sitting between them. This CDR3 has 16 residues. Written as DNA, the CDR3 is TGCGCCAGCAGCCGTCGGGAGACCAGCTCCTACAATGAGCAGTTCTTC. It yields the protein CASSRRETSSYNEQFF.

A few counts support this clone. The V gene is TRBV29-1, the J gene TRBJ2-1, with a tentative D call TRBD2 (5 bases). CDR3 length: 13 amino acids. V was clipped by 6 bases and J by 5 bases, with 14 bases between them. Germline CDR1 is SQVTM and CDR2 is ANQGSEA. The chain's CDR3 is CSVGSGEDNEQFF. In nucleotides, the CDR3 is TGCAGCGTCGGCAGCGGAGAGGACAATGAGCAGTTCTTC.